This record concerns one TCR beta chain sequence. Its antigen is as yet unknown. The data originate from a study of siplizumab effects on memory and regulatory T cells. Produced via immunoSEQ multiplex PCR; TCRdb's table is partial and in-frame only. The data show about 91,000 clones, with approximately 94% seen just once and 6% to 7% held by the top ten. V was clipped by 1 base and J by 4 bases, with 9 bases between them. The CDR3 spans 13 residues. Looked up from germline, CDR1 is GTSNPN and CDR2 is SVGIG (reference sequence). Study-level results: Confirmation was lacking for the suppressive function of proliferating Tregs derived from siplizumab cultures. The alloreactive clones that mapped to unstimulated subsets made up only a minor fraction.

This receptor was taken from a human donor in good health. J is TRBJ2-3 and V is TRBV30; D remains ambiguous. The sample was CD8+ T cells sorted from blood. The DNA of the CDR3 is TGTGCCTGGAGTGCAACTTGGCCAGATACGCAGTATTTT. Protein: CAWSATWPDTQYF.